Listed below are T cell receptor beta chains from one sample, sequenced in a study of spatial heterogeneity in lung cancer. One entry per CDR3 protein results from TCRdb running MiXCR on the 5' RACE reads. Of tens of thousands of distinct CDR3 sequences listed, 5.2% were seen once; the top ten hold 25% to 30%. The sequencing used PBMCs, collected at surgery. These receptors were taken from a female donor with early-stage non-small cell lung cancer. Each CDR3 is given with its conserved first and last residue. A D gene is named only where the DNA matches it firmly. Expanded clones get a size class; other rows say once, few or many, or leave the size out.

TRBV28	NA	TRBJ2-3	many	CASSPPGTPRDTQYF	TGTGCCAGCAGTCCCCCCGGGACCCCTAGGGATACGCAGTATTTT
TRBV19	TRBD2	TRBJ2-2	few	CASSPPELAGGQNTGELFF	TGTGCCAGTAGCCCTCCGGAGCTAGCGGGGGGCCAGAACACCGGGGAGCTGTTTTTT
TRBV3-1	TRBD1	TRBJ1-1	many	CASSLTGGSEAFF	TGTGCCAGCAGCCTTACAGGGGGTAGTGAAGCTTTCTTT
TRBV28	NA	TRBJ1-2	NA	CASSFVGKGYTF	TGTGCCAGCAGTTTTGTGGGGAAGGGCTACACCTTC
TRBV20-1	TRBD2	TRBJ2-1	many	CSVRSGTTYNEQFF	TGCAGTGTACGGAGCGGGACGACCTACAATGAGCAGTTCTTC
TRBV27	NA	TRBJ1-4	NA	CTSSLLQGNEKLFF	TGTACCAGCAGTTTATTGCAGGGGAATGAAAAACTGTTTTTT
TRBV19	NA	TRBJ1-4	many	CASSMRSRSNEKLFF	TGTGCCAGTAGTATGAGGTCCCGGTCTAATGAAAAACTGTTTTTT
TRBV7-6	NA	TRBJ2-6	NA	CASSLGGGRANVLTF	TGTGCCAGCAGCTTAGGCGGTGGTCGGGCCAACGTCCTGACTTTC
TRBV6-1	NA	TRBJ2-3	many	CASTPPMTDTQYF	TGTGCCAGCACCCCCCCTATGACAGATACGCAGTATTTT
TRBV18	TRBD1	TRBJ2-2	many	CASSPRQGPTGELFF	TGTGCCAGCTCACCTCGACAGGGTCCCACCGGGGAGCTGTTTTTT
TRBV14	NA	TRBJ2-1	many	CASSQGVRSLPSSYNEQFF	TGTGCCAGCAGCCAAGGGGTCAGATCACTTCCTAGCTCCTACAATGAGCAGTTCTTC
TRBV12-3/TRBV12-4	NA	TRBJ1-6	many	CASSTVINSPLHF	TGTGCCAGCAGTACAGTAATCAATTCACCCCTCCACTTT
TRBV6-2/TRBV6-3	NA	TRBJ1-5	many	CASSSDPRGQPQHF	TGTGCCAGCAGTTCGGACCCTCGGGGCCAGCCCCAGCATTTT
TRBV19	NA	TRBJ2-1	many	CASNERATYNEQFF	TGTGCCAGTAATGAGCGGGCCACCTACAATGAGCAGTTCTTC
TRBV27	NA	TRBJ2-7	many	CASSLRQGSYEQYF	TGTGCCAGCAGTTTAAGGCAGGGTTCCTACGAGCAGTACTTC
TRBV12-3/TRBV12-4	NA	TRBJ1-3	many	CASSPRGWGNTIYF	TGTGCCAGCAGCCCCAGGGGATGGGGAAACACCATATATTTT
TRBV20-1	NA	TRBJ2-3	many	CSAGDPWADTQYF	TGCAGTGCTGGGGACCCCTGGGCAGATACGCAGTATTTT
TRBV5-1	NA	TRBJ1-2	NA	CASSATGPGGYGYTF	TGCGCCAGCAGCGCAACAGGGCCGGGAGGCTATGGCTACACCTTC
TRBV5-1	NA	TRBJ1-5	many	CASSLSGSGDQPQHF	TGCGCCAGCAGCTTATCTGGGTCCGGGGATCAGCCCCAGCATTTT
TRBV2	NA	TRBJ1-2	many	CASSAYRVSAYGYTF	TGTGCCAGCAGTGCATACAGGGTATCTGCTTATGGCTACACCTTC
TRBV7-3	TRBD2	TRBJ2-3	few	CASSLAGGPTDTQYF	TGTGCCAGCAGCTTGGCGGGGGGCCCCACAGATACGCAGTATTTT
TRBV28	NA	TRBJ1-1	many	CASGSVEIMNTEAFF	TGTGCCAGCGGGTCCGTTGAGATCATGAACACTGAAGCTTTCTTT
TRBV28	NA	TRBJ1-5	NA	CASSFQGLPHQPQHF	TGTGCCAGCAGTTTTCAGGGGTTACCTCATCAGCCCCAGCATTTT
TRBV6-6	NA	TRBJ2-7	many	CASSYSQNSYEQYF	TGTGCCAGCAGTTACTCTCAGAACTCCTACGAGCAGTACTTC
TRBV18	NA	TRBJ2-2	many	CASSPPQGPGELFF	TGTGCCAGCTCACCACCGCAGGGGCCCGGGGAGCTGTTTTTT
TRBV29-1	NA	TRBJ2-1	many	CSVEHGEQFF	TGCAGCGTTGAACACGGTGAGCAGTTCTTC